The source of this T cell receptor (beta chain) is a study of blood T cell repertoires in COVID-19. Looking at the study overall: The analysed material was cDNA or gDNA that came from T cells, B-cell-depleted T cells, or PBMCs.

Produced via immunoSEQ multiplex PCR; TCRdb's table is partial and in-frame only. This sample has more than 50,000 clones; 75% to 95% occur once, and the top ten carry 7% to 9%. Germline trimming cut 5 bases from V and 7 bases from J; bases unmatched to any gene: 12. This CDR3 region has 15 residues. The germline CDR1 and CDR2 sequences are SEHNR and FQNEAQ (reference sequence). This clone came up a few times. V is TRBV7-9 and J is TRBJ1-2; 8 bases map to TRBD1. The TCR originated in a woman in her forties with active COVID-19. Material: peripheral blood. CDR3 sequence: CASSGSGGYMGGYTF. The CDR3 nucleotides read TGTGCCAGCAGCGGATCAGGGGGCTATATGGGTGGCTACACCTTC.